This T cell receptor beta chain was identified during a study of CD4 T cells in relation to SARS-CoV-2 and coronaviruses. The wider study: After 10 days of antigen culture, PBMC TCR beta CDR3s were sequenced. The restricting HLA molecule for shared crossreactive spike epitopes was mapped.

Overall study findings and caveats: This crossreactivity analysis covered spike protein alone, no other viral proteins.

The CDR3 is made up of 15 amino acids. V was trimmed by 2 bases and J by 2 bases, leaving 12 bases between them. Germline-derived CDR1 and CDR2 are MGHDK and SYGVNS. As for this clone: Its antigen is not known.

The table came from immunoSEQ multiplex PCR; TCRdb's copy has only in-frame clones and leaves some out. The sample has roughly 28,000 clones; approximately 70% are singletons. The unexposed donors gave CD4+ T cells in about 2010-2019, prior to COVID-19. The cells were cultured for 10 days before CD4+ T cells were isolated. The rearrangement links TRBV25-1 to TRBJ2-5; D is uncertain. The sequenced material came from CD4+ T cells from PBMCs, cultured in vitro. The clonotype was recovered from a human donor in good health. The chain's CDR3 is CASSEMAEIQETQYF. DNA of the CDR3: TGTGCCAGCAGTGAAATGGCGGAGATACAAGAGACCCAGTACTTC.